This record covers a single T cell receptor (beta chain). As yet, its antigen is unknown. The record originates from a study of shared clonotypes between healthy human individuals. General study points: In contrast to clonotypes shared by all four donors, non-shared clonotypes had lower generation probabilities.

Clones were sequenced by immunoSEQ multiplex PCR, and TCRdb holds only the in-frame ones, with some missing. The sample consists of approximately 2.4 million clones, roughly 95% of them appearing once. Trimming pared 1 base from V and 1 base from J, leaving 9 bases between. The CDR3 is made up of 15 amino acids. Germline values: CDR1 MNHEY, CDR2 SVGAGI. This chain uses TRBV6-5 with TRBJ2-3; D remains unclear. The sequence was collected from a man aged 18-30 years in good health. The specimen was naive CD4+ T cells sorted from blood. Sample subset: CD45RA+ positively selected. The CDR3 loop is CASSYLASGTDTQYF. The DNA for the CDR3 is TGTGCCAGCAGTTACTTGGCCTCTGGCACAGATACGCAGTATTTT.